The entry that follows covers one T cell receptor (beta chain) sequence. Its antigen remains undetermined. Germline is not matched at one junction end, which may reflect a read error. This entry comes from a study of blood T cell repertoires in COVID-19 (dated by TCRdb to about 2020). About the full investigation: The collaborator samples originated in the United States, Italy and Spain and spanned the acute and convalescent phases of COVID-19. The material from the prospective study consisted of cDNA or gDNA derived from T cells, B-cell-depleted T cells, or PBMCs. Subjects who had been exposed to COVID-19, were actively infected with it, or had recovered from it provided the deeply sampled blood TCRbeta repertoires that made up the dataset. The repertoires were released in a freely available public database meant as a resource for research on the immune response to SARS-CoV-2. The samples were drawn from two sources: the first 160 participants of the ongoing ImmuneRACE study, and approximately 1,300 subjects contributed by 6 global collaborators. Nearly every sample came with metadata listing a de-identified subject ID, COVID-19 status, age in years and sex. Where available, HLA class I and class II types were obtained from metadata supplied by the sample provider rather than from assay-based typing.

TCRbeta CDR3 regions were amplified from genomic DNA by means of the immunoSEQ Assay, a bias-controlled multiplex PCR. Per the source publication's procedure: Within the assay, amplification of reference gene primers was used to estimate how many nucleated cells each sample contained. To quantify the absolute abundance of each unique TCRbeta CDR3 rearrangement, sequence reads were collapsed and filtered. Productive Simpson clonality was computed per sample as the square root of Simpson's diversity index over productive rearrangements. TCRdb holds this immuneACCESS table with in-frame rearrangements only. Some clones are missing; in checked studies, unresolved V genes explain under half, and the rest has no known cause. Clone size and V and J calls were adopted from that table, with D and trimming inferred from the DNA. The sample table lists tens of thousands of clones, 84% of them with a count of one. Jointly, the top ten make up 8% to 10% of the sample.

Sequences GTSNPN (CDR1) and SVGIG (CDR2) are obtained from the germline V gene (reference sequence). From the cysteine through the phenylalanine, the CDR3 covers 14 amino acids. The sequence is cut down to CDR3 DNA, 42 bases in frame from base 1. Whole blood was collected in K2EDTA tubes by collaborating institutions according to the institutions' own protocols. For TCRbeta analysis, collaborators shipped samples in one of three forms: frozen whole blood, isolated PBMCs, or DNA extracted from either of those sample types. Results the study describes overall, beyond this receptor: Clinical and demographic metadata were provided uncurated, with the amount varying by source and participant.

The sequence derives from a man of 80 years or more with active COVID-19. Sequencing was done on a sample of peripheral blood. The chain employs TRBV30 and TRBJ2-1, with TRBD1 perhaps the D gene, on 6 matching bases. The CDR3 in this case is CAWAPGQNYNDQFF. In nucleotide form, the sequence is TGTGCCTGGGCTCCGGGACAAAACTACAATGATCAGTTCTTC.